This T cell receptor (beta chain) was observed in a study of T cell responses to AZD1222 COVID-19 vaccine. Findings and limits, study-wide: Regions left unmutated in variants are reportedly the target of nearly half of spike-specific TCRs. Two AZD1222 administrations were followed by greater Spike-specific TCR breadth and depth.

The germline V and J ends were trimmed by 0 bases and 2 bases, with 11 bases remaining between them. The CDR3 has 16 residues. Germline assignment: CDR1 SGDLS and CDR2 YYNGEE. Comments on this clone: The target antigen is unknown.

Libraries were prepared by immunoSEQ multiplex PCR; TCRdb keeps only in-frame clonotypes and omits some of them. The repertoire has about 140,000 clones, around 90% of them found once; the top ten carry about 5%. This clonotype was sampled from an adult who received the MenACWY meningococcal vaccine as a control. Material: peripheral blood, obtained 28 days after the second dose of the MenACWY control vaccine. V is TRBV9 and J is TRBJ1-4; D might be TRBD1 (5 bases). This CDR3 is CASSVEAGRTNEKLFF. The CDR3 DNA follows: TGTGCCAGCAGCGTAGAAGCAGGGCGGACTAATGAAAAACTGTTTTTT.